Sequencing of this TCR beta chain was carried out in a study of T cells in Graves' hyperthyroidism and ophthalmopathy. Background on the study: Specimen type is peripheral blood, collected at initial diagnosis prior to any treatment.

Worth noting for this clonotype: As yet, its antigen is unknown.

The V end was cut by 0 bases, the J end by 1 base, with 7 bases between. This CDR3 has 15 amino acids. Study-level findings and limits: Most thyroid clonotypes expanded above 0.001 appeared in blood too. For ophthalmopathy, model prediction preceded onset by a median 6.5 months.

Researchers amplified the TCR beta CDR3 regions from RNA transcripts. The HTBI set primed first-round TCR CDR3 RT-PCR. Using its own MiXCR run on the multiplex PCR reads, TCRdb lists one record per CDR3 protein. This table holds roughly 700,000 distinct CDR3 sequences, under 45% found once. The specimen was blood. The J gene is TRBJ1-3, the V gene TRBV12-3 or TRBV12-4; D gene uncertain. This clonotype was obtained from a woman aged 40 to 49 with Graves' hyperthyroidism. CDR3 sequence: CASSLARGSGNTIYF. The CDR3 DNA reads TGTGCCAGCAGTTTAGCGCGAGGGTCTGGAAACACCATATATTTT.